The entry that follows covers one T cell receptor beta chain sequence. This specimen belongs to a study of blood T cell repertoires in COVID-19. On the study more broadly: Samples came from the United States, Italy and Spain, spanning acute and convalescent COVID-19.

The method was immunoSEQ multiplex PCR; TCRdb's version includes in-frame clones alone and lacks a portion of them. The table lists about 140,000 clones, about 86% of them singletons. The CDR3 totals 14 residues. Germline V gene lookup returns CDR1 MNHEY and CDR2 SVGEGT. V shed 0 bases and J shed 5 bases, with 11 bases lying between them. Sequencing used peripheral blood. This sequence originates from a woman aged 55-75 years with active or convalescent COVID-19. The chain is built from TRBV6-2 or TRBV6-3 and TRBJ2-7; D might be TRBD2 (6 bases). CDR3 loop: CASSYSGGKDEQYF. The CDR3 coding sequence is TGTGCCAGCAGTTACTCGGGCGGGAAGGACGAGCAGTACTTC.